This T cell receptor (beta chain) came from a study of beta chain features in type 1 diabetes. What was sequenced were expressed TCRB transcripts, since all of the isolated RNA had been reverse transcribed. Here immunoSEQ multiplex PCR was the method, and the copy in TCRdb shows in-frame clones only, minus some. The top ten clones hold about 1% of a sample with over 300,000 clones, 9.3% of them seen once. Study-level findings and limits: Short templates might get an advantage during PCR, and this would be equal in patients and controls. Moderate but significant shortening of TCRB CDR3s was recorded in all four CD4+ subsets from Type 1 diabetes patients. At VDJ recombination sites, type 1 diabetes patients had fewer insertions and more deleted nucleotides.

About this clone itself: The antigen is undetermined.

The V gene's germline CDR1 is SGHNT and CDR2 YYREEE (reference sequence). V lost 3 bases to trimming and J lost 5 bases, with 11 bases between them. CDR3 length: 14 amino acids. The sequenced sample consisted of central memory CD4+ T cells from blood. The V and J genes are TRBV5-4 and TRBJ1-4, with D perhaps TRBD1 (5 bases). The TCR sequence derives from a man in his thirties or forties with type 1 diabetes. CDR3 in amino acids: CASSSGTENEKLFF. The CDR3 DNA is TGTGCCAGCAGCTCCGGGACGGAAAATGAAAAACTGTTTTTT.